One sample yielded the 29 T cell receptor beta chains listed below, sequenced in a study of early T cells in non-severe SARS-CoV-2 infection. TCRdb used MiXCR to reprocess the 5' RACE reads, holding one entry per CDR3 protein. This sample has about 100,000 distinct CDR3 sequences, with about 12% found just once. The sample comprised whole blood. These receptors were collected from an adult who was a healthcare worker with PCR-confirmed SARS-CoV-2 infection or an uninfected control (not recorded which).

The sample holds many counts of this clonotype. The chain is built from TRBV20-1 and TRBJ2-7; no definite D call. Germline V gene lookup returns CDR1 DFQATT and CDR2 SNEGSKA (reference sequence). Trimming left V 0 bases short and J 3 bases short, with 6 bases between. The CDR3 consists of 12 residues. The CDR3 coding sequence is TGCAGTGCTAGAGAATGGGTCTACGAGCAGTACTTC. Protein: CSAREWVYEQYF.

There are a few counts of this clonotype. V gene TRBV20-1 combines with J gene TRBJ2-3; TRBD2 aligns across 8 bases. The germline V gene encodes CDR1 DFQATT and CDR2 SNEGSKA (reference sequence). V gave up 1 base and J gave up 3 bases; unmatched junction bases: 6. This CDR3 contains 15 residues. The CDR3 bases are TGCAGTGCTAGAGGGGGGGCTAGCGGGACAGATACGCAGTATTTT. Protein: CSARGGASGTDTQYF.

This clonotype came up many times. This chain links TRBV15 with TRBJ2-7; D gene uncertain. CDR1 LNHNV and CDR2 YYDKDF come from the germline V gene (reference sequence). V was trimmed by 0 bases and J by 2 bases, leaving 2 bases between them. There are 12 residues in the CDR3. The CDR3 region has the DNA TGTGCCACCAGCAGAGATACCTACGAGCAGTACTTC. This encodes CATSRDTYEQYF.

The J gene is TRBJ1-1, the V gene TRBV9; possibly TRBD1 for D (6 bases). CDR1 is SGDLS and CDR2 is YYNGEE in the germline V gene. The V and J ends lost 0 bases and 6 bases respectively, with 15 bases between them. CDR3 length equals 15 residues. CDR3 loop: CASSVAGHMGSEAFF. CDR3 sequence (DNA): TGTGCCAGCAGCGTAGCGGGACACATGGGCTCTGAAGCTTTCTTT.

This clonotype was counted at least ten times. The chain is built from TRBV2 and TRBJ1-5, with D unclear. There are 15 residues in the CDR3. Germline CDR1 and CDR2: SNHLY and FYNNEI. With 1 base removed from V and 6 bases from J, the gap between germline ends came to 13 bases. The CDR3 DNA sequence: TGTGCCAGCAGTGAAGGGAGCGGGCAAGGTCAGCCCCAGCATTTT. This codes for CASSEGSGQGQPQHF.

The CDR3 is CAISASSGVTDTQYF. CDR3 coding DNA: TGTGCCATCAGTGCTTCTAGCGGGGTCACAGATACGCAGTATTTT. The chain links TRBV10-3 to TRBJ2-3; 9 nucleotides agree with TRBD2. The CDR3 runs 15 residues. Losses at the gene ends were 4 bases for V and 2 bases for J; bases not matched to a gene: 4. Germline V lookup: CDR1 ENHRY, CDR2 SYGVKD.

This clonotype came up a few times. This rearrangement joins TRBV7-9 to TRBJ2-7, with a possible D match to TRBD2 (5 bases). Germline CDR1 is SEHNR and CDR2 is FQNEAQ (reference sequence). This CDR3 comprises 13 residues. Between the trimmed V and J ends, which lost 5 bases and 5 bases, there was a span of 13 bases. CDR3 sequence reads: CASSLHGVDEQYF. CDR3 nucleotides: TGTGCCAGCAGCCTGCACGGGGTAGACGAGCAGTACTTC.

The chain combines TRBV29-1 with TRBJ2-3; 11 bases are a match to TRBD2. CDR1 and CDR2 (germline): SQVTM, ANQGSEA. The CDR3 loop spans 15 amino acids. V trimming: 7 bases; J trimming: 1 base; junction bases outside the gene matches: 7. The CDR3 bases are TGCAGCGCCTGCCTGACTAGCGGGGGCACAGATACGCAGTATTTT. Amino acids: CSACLTSGGTDTQYF.

The gene calls are TRBV11-2 and TRBJ2-7, with D maybe TRBD1 (6 bases). Per the germline V gene, CDR1 is SGHAT and CDR2 is FQNNGV. The CDR3 totals 18 residues. Trimming pared 2 bases from V and 0 bases from J, leaving 20 bases between. The CDR3: CASSLRPSRGRSSYEQYF. CDR3 sequence (DNA): TGTGCCAGCAGCTTAAGGCCCTCCAGGGGAAGGAGCTCCTACGAGCAGTACTTC.

There are a few counts of this clonotype. The rearrangement uses TRBV6-5 and TRBJ1-6, with D possibly being TRBD1 (6 bases). This CDR3 spans 15 amino acids. Germline V gene lookup returns CDR1 MNHEY and CDR2 SVGAGI. V was clipped by 0 bases and J by 9 bases, with 12 bases between them. CDR3 residues: CASSYSRGRRSPLHF. For the CDR3, the DNA is TGTGCCAGCAGTTACTCGCGGGGGCGACGTTCACCCCTCCACTTT.

This clonotype has a count of ten or more. The V and J genes are TRBV5-1 and TRBJ2-3; D gene uncertain. The CDR3 covers 15 residues. V lost 2 bases and J 2 bases, leaving 12 bases between the germline ends. From germline, CDR1 is SGHRS and CDR2 YFSETQ. The CDR3 loop reads CASSFDRTPTDTQYF. CDR3 DNA: TGCGCCAGCAGCTTTGACCGTACTCCCACAGATACGCAGTATTTT.

This clonotype was observed a few times. CDR3 residues: CASSLDGRMDSPLHF. CDR3 coding DNA: TGTGCCAGCAGTTTAGACGGCAGAATGGATTCACCCCTCCACTTT. The J gene is TRBJ1-6, the V gene TRBV12-3 or TRBV12-4; D is undetermined. The CDR3 consists of 15 residues. The V end lost 1 base, the J end lost 8 bases, and 12 bases lay between the germline ends.

This clonotype was picked up many times. This chain connects TRBV11-1 to TRBJ2-7, with TRBD1 identical over 9 bases. V trimming: 7 bases; J trimming: 7 bases; junction bases outside the gene matches: 11. Looked up from germline, CDR1 is SGHAT and CDR2 is FQDESV (reference sequence). There are 14 residues in the CDR3. CDR3 sequence reads: CASTMGQGLREQYF. The CDR3 bases are TGTGCCAGCACCATGGGACAGGGTCTGCGAGAGCAGTACTTC.

J is TRBJ2-1 and V is TRBV10-3; 8 nucleotides align to TRBD2. There are 16 residues in the CDR3. After removal of 5 bases from V and 4 bases from J, the junction contained 10 bases not matched to a gene. The germline V gene encodes CDR1 ENHRY and CDR2 SYGVKD. In DNA form, the CDR3 reads TGTGCCATCAGTCCAAAAGCGGGAGTGACGTACAATGAGCAGTTCTTC. Residues: CAISPKAGVTYNEQFF.

In this sample, this clonotype turned up many times. This chain uses TRBV18 with TRBJ2-7; 7 bases map to TRBD2. The junction had 4 bases not matched to a gene; V was cut back by 4 bases and J by 1 base. The CDR3 covers 14 residues. The germline CDR1 and CDR2 sequences are KGHSH and LQKENI. The CDR3 reads CASSRQGLSYEQYF. The CDR3, as DNA: TGTGCCAGCTCACGGCAGGGACTATCCTACGAGCAGTACTTC.

In DNA, the CDR3 is TGTGCCAGCAGCTTAATCCAGGTGGACGAGCAGTACTTC. Amino acid sequence: CASSLIQVDEQYF. V gene TRBV7-6 combines with J gene TRBJ2-7; no definite D call. Trimming stripped 2 bases from V and 5 bases from J, with 10 bases between. From germline, CDR1 is SGHVS and CDR2 FNYEAQ. This CDR3 is built from 13 residues.

This clonotype came up a few times. The gene calls are TRBV10-3 and TRBJ2-3; D assignment may be TRBD1 or TRBD2 (5 bases each). This CDR3 has 13 residues. Germline CDR1 is ENHRY and CDR2 is SYGVKD. Trimming pared 8 bases from V and 0 bases from J, leaving 9 bases between. The DNA for the CDR3 is TGTGCCATCGGGGGAACTAGCACAGATACGCAGTATTTT. Translated: CAIGGTSTDTQYF.

This clonotype showed up just a few times. The chain links TRBV28 to TRBJ1-5; possibly TRBD1 for D (6 bases). The CDR3 is 12 amino acids. Germline V gene data show CDR1 as MDHEN and CDR2 as SYDVKM. Trimming pared 7 bases from V and 4 bases from J, leaving 8 bases between. As DNA, the CDR3 is TGTGCCAGCATAACAGGGAATCAGCCCCAGCATTTT. This encodes CASITGNQPQHF.

There are many counts of this clonotype. The V gene is TRBV29-1, the J gene TRBJ1-2; D possibly corresponds to TRBD1 (6 bases). Looked up from germline, CDR1 is SQVTM and CDR2 is ANQGSEA. This CDR3 has 14 residues. V lost 7 bases and J 5 bases, leaving 20 bases between the germline ends. CDR3 sequence reads: CSAPRDGGSYGYTF. In nucleotides, the CDR3 is TGCAGCGCCCCACGGGATGGGGGCTCATATGGCTACACCTTC. Combining the CDR3 with reference TRBV29-1 and TRBJ1-2 gives the whole variable domain SAVISQKPSRDICQRGTSLTIQCQVDSQVTMMFWYRQQPGQSLTLIATANQGSEATYESGFVIDKFPISRPNLTFSTLTVSNMSPEDSSIYLCSAPRDGGSYGYTFGSGTRLTVV.

This clonotype was counted between two and nine times. This chain joins TRBV7-3 and TRBJ2-5, with 13 bases lining up with TRBD2. The CDR3 has 18 amino acids. The germline V gene encodes CDR1 SGHTA and CDR2 FQGTGA. With 1 base clipped from V and 0 bases from J, the junction kept 5 bases outside the gene matches. The CDR3 loop reads CASSLRGLAGSYQETQYF. For the CDR3, the DNA is TGTGCCAGCAGCTTAAGGGGACTAGCGGGGAGCTACCAAGAGACCCAGTACTTC.

The chain combines TRBV9 with TRBJ1-5; D is undetermined. Trimming removed 4 bases at V and 3 bases at J, with 14 bases between. This CDR3 contains 15 residues. Germline-derived CDR1 and CDR2 are SGDLS and YYNGEE. This CDR3 is CASSPYDTFNQPQHF. The CDR3 region has the DNA TGTGCCAGCAGCCCTTACGACACCTTCAATCAGCCCCAGCATTTT.

Comments on this clonotype: Relative to the germline gene, one junction end is altered; a read error may explain this. The rearrangement links TRBV7-8 to TRBJ2-3, with D unclear. The germline V gene encodes CDR1 SGHVS and CDR2 FQNEAQ. CDR3 size: 13 residues. In nucleotides, the CDR3 is TGTACCAGCAGCTTAGGCGGATCAGATACGCAGTATTTT. This encodes CTSSLGGSDTQYF.

The chain is built from TRBV6-5 and TRBJ2-7; 9 positions agree with TRBD1. Germline V gene data show CDR1 as MNHEY and CDR2 as SVGAGI. J lost 3 bases, V lost 4 bases, and 1 base had no gene match. The CDR3 has 13 amino acids. The CDR3 loop is CASSWTGDYEQYF. The CDR3 DNA is TGTGCCAGCAGTTGGACAGGGGACTACGAGCAGTACTTC.

This clonotype was observed at least ten times. V and J are TRBV5-8 and TRBJ2-3; the match to TRBD1 covers 12 bases. Germline loops: CDR1 SGHTS, CDR2 YDEGEE. Trimming took 7 bases from V and 6 from J; bases not matched to a gene: 3. The CDR3 totals 13 residues. The CDR3 coding sequence is TGTGCCAGCGGGACAGGGGGCTGGGATACGCAGTATTTT. This translates into CASGTGGWDTQYF.

J is TRBJ2-4 and V is TRBV20-1; D is possibly TRBD2 (6 bases). V was trimmed by 0 bases and J by 5 bases, leaving 14 bases between them. This CDR3 spans 15 amino acids. Per germline, CDR1 DFQATT and CDR2 SNEGSKA (reference sequence). The CDR3 DNA reads TGCAGTGCTAGAGATCCGCGGTCGGGGGAAAACATTCAGTACTTC. Protein product: CSARDPRSGENIQYF.

In DNA form, the CDR3 reads TGTGCCAGCAGTTTAACGGGACAGTTGGATGAGCAGTTCTTC. Protein sequence: CASSLTGQLDEQFF. The chain couples TRBV12-3 or TRBV12-4 to TRBJ2-1; TRBD1 matches at 7 bases. The trim removed 2 bases at V and 8 bases at J, leaving 6 bases unmatched. This CDR3 has 14 amino acids.

The chain has TRBV2 and TRBJ1-5; D gene ambiguous. CDR1 and CDR2 (germline): SNHLY, FYNNEI. Trimming shortened V by 3 bases and J by 7 bases, and 19 bases separated the two germline ends. This CDR3 contains 16 residues. This CDR3 is CASSESGQRVRQPQHF. DNA of the CDR3: TGTGCCAGCAGTGAGAGTGGGCAGCGAGTAAGGCAGCCCCAGCATTTT. The full variable domain, with the rest looked up from reference TRBV2 and TRBJ1-5, is EPEVTQTPSHQVTQMGQEVILRCVPISNHLYFYWYRQILGQKVEFLVSFYNNEISEKSEIFDDQFSVERPDGSNFTLKIRSTKLEDSAMYFCASSESGQRVRQPQHFGDGTRLSIL.

This clonotype has a count of ten or more. The V gene is TRBV6-1, the J gene TRBJ2-1, with D maybe TRBD1 (6 bases). CDR3 length: 16 residues. CDR1 MNHNS and CDR2 SASEGT come from the germline V gene. Trimming took 0 bases from V and 7 from J, leaving 16 bases between them. CDR3 DNA sequence: TGTGCCAGCAGTGAAGCCCGACAGGTGCCGATAAATGAGCAGTTCTTC. It yields the protein CASSEARQVPINEQFF.

The chain combines TRBV20-1 with TRBJ1-2, with unresolved D. V lost 5 bases and J lost 4, with 11 bases in between. Per the germline V gene, CDR1 is DFQATT and CDR2 is SNEGSKA (reference sequence). The length of the CDR3 is 12 residues. Here the CDR3 reads CSAPLHTYGYTF. CDR3 coding DNA: TGCAGTGCTCCACTACACACCTATGGCTACACCTTC.